This T cell receptor beta chain was sequenced in a study of blood T cells in healthy people across ages (dated by TCRdb to about 2015). About the investigation overall: In model experiments, template switching captured roughly one uniquely barcoded TCR beta cDNA molecule for every two T cells. For two donors (one aged 18 to 29 and one aged 80 or older), the study analyzed two additional independent replicas of 1 million unique cDNA reads from the same blood draw. The donors were divided into four age groups: young (average approximately 17 years), middle-aged (about 39), aged (about 61) and long-lived (about 79). To track age-related changes in TCR beta repertoire diversity, the study relied on deep sequencing normalized with unique cDNA molecular identifiers.

The receptor library was made with 5' RACE. The sequencer was an Illumina HiSeq 2500. A second 7 to 11 cycle PCR used a sample-barcoded 5' primer and a J-beta primer mix. A unique molecular identifier was introduced onto each TCR beta cDNA molecule by a template-switch 5' adaptor carrying 12 random nucleotides. At least 2.5 million CDR3-containing paired-end reads were obtained from each sample. The Mint cDNA synthesis kit, primed by a TRBC-specific oligonucleotide, was used to synthesize first-strand cDNA from all RNA. After uracil-DNA glycosylase treatment, a first 18-cycle PCR used universal primers M1SS and BC2_uni_R on all cDNA. For the original study's pipeline: Normalization of each sample was performed by random selection of 1 million high-quality reads, each carrying a distinct molecular identifier. Instead of being binned into consensus sequences, reads with shared molecular identifiers were discarded. MiTCR, set to a Q25 quality threshold and the strictest error-elimination algorithm, was used for CDR3 identification, clonotype clustering and error correction. A nonparametric unseen species model using Euler transformation provided a lower-bound estimate of total TCR beta diversity. TCRdb itself trimmed the public reads at Q25 with fastp, ran MiXCR and retained productive beta chains. Entries are consolidated by CDR3 protein sequence, retaining the most common genes and DNA. The V and J calls and clone size are TCRdb's, not the authors'. The sample table records roughly 500,000 distinct CDR3 sequences; around 24% of these occur just once. The top ten constitute 8.5% to 9.5% of the sample.

Trimming leaves V shorter by 6 bases and J shorter by 3 bases, with the junction holding 11 bases beyond the gene matches. From cysteine to phenylalanine, the CDR3 is 16 amino acids long. CDR3 DNA only is kept here, 48 bases in frame from base 1. The donors were some 39 Caucasian individuals from Russia, aged 6 to 90 years, who were systemically healthy. Around 9.8 milliliters of peripheral blood were collected from each donor into EDTA-treated Vacutainer tubes. PBMCs were isolated by Ficoll-Paque density-gradient centrifugation, with at least 6.5 million obtained per sample. Trizol reagent was used to extract total RNA from PBMCs, with at least 5.5 micrograms per sample. Naive CD45RAhigh/CD27high T cell percentages were measured by flow cytometry on a PBMC aliquot from every donor. About this clonotype itself: What this receptor recognizes is not known. No much larger clone is present one base from it, and per-base qualities are unavailable.

The paper as a whole reports these results and caveats: A strong correlation was found between observed TCR beta diversity and the percentage of naive T cells measured by flow cytometry. Because donor CMV infection status was unknown, age-related changes in expanded clonotypes were potentially confounded. As age increased, observed TCR beta diversity per million T cells dropped in a roughly linear way, and a significant reduction was already evident by age roughly 36. Bulk unsorted PBMC profiling prevented conclusive comparison of naive and antigen-experienced compartments. Estimates of total diversity from one million sequenced T cells were regarded as lower bounds and underestimates. Compared with the aged group, the long-lived group had more naive CD4+ T cells, fewer expanded clones and increased TCR diversity, a pattern suggesting age selection.

These data also formed part of another study, on T cells of mothers and their children. As noted in the second study: Nine systemically healthy Caucasian individuals served as donors, namely three mothers together with their six children. cDNA synthesis used all of the extracted RNA, with roughly 1.6 ug of RNA in each 15 ul reaction. Sample barcodes and 2-4 random nucleotides were added via the M1S primer in the second PCR. Over 8 million TCR beta CDR3 reads came from each mother, compared with around 3 million reads from each child. In both related and unrelated pairs, thymic selection shapes the output of TCR recombination in a similar way, with inherited differences having only a minor effect. Normalized repertoire overlap in related mother-child pairs was always slightly higher than in unrelated mother-child pairs, but the difference was never significant. No persistent microchimeric T cell clones were found, with a detection sensitivity of approximately 100 clones per million clonotypes. In the study, deep NGS was used to compare the TCR beta repertoires of mothers and children, and features distinguishing related mother-child pairs from unrelated individuals were sought. On average, the children were approximately 12 +/- 4 years old, while the mothers were approximately 41 +/- 4 years old. After adapter ligation was performed with NEBNext reagents, the libraries were sequenced on an Illumina HiSeq 2000 with 100+100 nt paired-end reads. To avoid cross-contamination, the mother libraries and the child libraries were prepared a month apart and sequenced in separate runs. For each donor, somewhere between about 450,000 and 2,100,000 distinct TCR beta clonotypes were identified. Naive TCR beta clonotypes were estimated from low-frequency clonotypes matched to each donor's FACS-determined naive share, without sorting.

In this chain, TRBV12-3 or TRBV12-4 is recombined with TRBJ2-1, with 7 junctional bases fitting TRBD2. Sequences were obtained from blood. The clonotype originates from a boy younger than 18 in good health. In nucleotide form, the sequence is TGTGCCAGCAGCCCCCGCGGGGGAGCCGGCTACAATGAGCAGTTCTTC. Translated, it reads CASSPRGGAGYNEQFF.